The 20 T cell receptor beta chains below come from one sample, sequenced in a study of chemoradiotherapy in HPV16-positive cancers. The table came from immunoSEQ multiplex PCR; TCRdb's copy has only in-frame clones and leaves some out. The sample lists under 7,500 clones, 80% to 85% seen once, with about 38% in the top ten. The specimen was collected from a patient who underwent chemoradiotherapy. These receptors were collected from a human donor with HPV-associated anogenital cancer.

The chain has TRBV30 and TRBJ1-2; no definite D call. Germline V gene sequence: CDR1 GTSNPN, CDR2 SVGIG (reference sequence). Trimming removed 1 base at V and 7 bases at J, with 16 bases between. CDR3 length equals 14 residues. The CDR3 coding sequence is TGTGCCTGGAGTGCGCGACTTGGAAGATCTGGCTACACCTTC. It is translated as CAWSARLGRSGYTF.

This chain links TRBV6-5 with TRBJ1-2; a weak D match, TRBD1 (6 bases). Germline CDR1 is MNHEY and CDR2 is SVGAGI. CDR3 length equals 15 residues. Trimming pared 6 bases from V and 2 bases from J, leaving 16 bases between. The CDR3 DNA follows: TGTGCCAGCAGCATACAGGGCCACCGCAACTATGGCTACACCTTC. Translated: CASSIQGHRNYGYTF.

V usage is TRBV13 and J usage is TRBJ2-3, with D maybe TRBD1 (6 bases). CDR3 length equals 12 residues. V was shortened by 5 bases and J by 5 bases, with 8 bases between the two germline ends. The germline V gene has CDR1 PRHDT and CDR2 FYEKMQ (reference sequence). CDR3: CASSLTGDTQYF. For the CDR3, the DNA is TGTGCCAGCAGCCTGACAGGAGATACGCAGTATTTT.

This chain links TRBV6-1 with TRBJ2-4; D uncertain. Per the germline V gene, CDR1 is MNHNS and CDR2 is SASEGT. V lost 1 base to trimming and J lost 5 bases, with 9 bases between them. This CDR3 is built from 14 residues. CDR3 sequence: CASSEVFQQNIQYF. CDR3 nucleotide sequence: TGTGCCAGCAGTGAAGTCTTCCAGCAAAACATTCAGTACTTC.

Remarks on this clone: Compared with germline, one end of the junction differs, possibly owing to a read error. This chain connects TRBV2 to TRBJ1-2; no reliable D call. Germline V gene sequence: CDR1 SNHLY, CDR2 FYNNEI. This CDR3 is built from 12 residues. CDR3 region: CASSEVHGRRRF. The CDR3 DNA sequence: TGTGCCAGCAGTGAAGTCCACGGCCGCAGGAGATTC.

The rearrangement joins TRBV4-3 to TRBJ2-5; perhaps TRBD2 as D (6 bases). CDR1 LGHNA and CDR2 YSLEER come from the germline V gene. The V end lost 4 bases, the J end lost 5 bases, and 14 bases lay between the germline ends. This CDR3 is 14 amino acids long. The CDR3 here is CASSLTRFGETQYF. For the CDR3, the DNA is TGCGCCAGCAGCCTGACTAGGTTCGGGGAGACCCAGTACTTC.

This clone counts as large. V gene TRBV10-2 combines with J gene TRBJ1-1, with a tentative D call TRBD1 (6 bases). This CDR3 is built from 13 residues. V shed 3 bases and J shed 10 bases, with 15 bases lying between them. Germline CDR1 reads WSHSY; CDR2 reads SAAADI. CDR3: CASSDQGRDGAFF. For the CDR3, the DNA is TGCGCCAGCAGTGACCAGGGGCGGGACGGAGCTTTCTTT.

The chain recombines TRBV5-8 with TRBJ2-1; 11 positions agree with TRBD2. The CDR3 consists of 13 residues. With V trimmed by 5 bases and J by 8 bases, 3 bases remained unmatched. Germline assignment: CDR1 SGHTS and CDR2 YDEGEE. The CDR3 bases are TGTGCCAGCAGACTAGCGGGAGTGTATGAGCAGTTCTTC. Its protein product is CASRLAGVYEQFF.

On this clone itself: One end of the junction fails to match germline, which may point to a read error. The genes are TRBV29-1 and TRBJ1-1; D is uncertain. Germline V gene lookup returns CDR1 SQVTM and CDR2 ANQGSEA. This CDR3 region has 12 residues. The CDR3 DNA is TGCAGCGGTGAACTCTGGAACACTGAAGCTTTCTTT. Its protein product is CSGELWNTEAFF.

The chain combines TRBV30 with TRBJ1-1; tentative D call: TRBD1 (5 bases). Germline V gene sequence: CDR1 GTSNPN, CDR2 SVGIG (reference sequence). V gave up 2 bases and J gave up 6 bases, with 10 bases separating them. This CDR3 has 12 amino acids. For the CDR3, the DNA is TGTGCCTGGAGTAGGGGAAGATCTGAAGCTTTCTTT. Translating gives CAWSRGRSEAFF.

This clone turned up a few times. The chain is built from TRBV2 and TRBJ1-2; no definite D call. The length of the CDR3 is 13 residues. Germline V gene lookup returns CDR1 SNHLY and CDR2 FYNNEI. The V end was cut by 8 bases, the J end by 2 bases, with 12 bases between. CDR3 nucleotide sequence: TGTGCCAGCTGGTCCTTACGAAACTATGGCTACACCTTC. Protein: CASWSLRNYGYTF.

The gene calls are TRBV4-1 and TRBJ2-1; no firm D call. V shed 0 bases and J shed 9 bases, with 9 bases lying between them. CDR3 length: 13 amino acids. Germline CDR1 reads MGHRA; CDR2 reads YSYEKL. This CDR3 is CASSQDEPGEQFF. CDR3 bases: TGCGCCAGCAGCCAAGATGAACCGGGTGAGCAGTTCTTC.

CDR3 DNA sequence: TGCGCCAGTCGGGGGCGGGACGGCGGGGAGCTGTTTTTT. It codes for CASRGRDGGELFF. This rearrangement joins TRBV5-1 to TRBJ2-2, with D possibly called TRBD1 or TRBD2 (6 bases each). The V end lost 8 bases, the J end lost 7 bases, and 15 bases lay between the germline ends. CDR1 is SGHRS, CDR2 YFSETQ, per germline. The CDR3 loop spans 13 amino acids.

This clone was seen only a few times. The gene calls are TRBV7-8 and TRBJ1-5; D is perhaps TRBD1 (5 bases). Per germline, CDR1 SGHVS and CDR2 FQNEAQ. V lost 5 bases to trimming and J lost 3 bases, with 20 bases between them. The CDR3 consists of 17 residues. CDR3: CASSPSHRRVFNQPQHF. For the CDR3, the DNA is TGTGCCAGCAGCCCCTCCCACAGGAGGGTCTTCAATCAGCCCCAGCATTTT.

CDR3 bases: TGTGCCAGCAGTCGGAGCAGGGGGGACACAGATACGCAGTATTTT. Translating gives CASSRSRGDTDTQYF. The rearrangement links TRBV6-1 to TRBJ2-3; tentative D call: TRBD1 (7 bases). This CDR3 has 15 residues. Germline CDR1 and CDR2: MNHNS and SASEGT. V lost 5 bases to trimming and J lost 2 bases, with 14 bases between them.

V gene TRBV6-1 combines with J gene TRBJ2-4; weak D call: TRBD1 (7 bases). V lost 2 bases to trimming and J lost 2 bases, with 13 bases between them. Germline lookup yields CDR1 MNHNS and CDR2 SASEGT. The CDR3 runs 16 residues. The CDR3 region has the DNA TGTGCCAGCAGTGAAATCCAGGGGGGAACCAAAAACATTCAGTACTTC. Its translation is CASSEIQGGTKNIQYF.

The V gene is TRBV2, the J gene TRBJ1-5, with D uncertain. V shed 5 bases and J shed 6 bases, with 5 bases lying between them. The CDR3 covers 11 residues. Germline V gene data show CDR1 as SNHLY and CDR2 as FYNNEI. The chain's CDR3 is CASSRGQPQHF. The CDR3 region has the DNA TGTGCCAGCAGTAGAGGTCAGCCCCAGCATTTT.

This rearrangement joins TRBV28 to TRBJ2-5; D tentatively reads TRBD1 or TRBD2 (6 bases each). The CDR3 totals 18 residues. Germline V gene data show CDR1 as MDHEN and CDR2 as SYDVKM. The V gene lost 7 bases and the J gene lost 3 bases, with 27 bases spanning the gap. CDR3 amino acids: CASTKIRGRHVGKETQYF. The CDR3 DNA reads TGTGCCAGCACCAAGATCCGGGGGCGGCATGTTGGGAAAGAGACCCAGTACTTC.

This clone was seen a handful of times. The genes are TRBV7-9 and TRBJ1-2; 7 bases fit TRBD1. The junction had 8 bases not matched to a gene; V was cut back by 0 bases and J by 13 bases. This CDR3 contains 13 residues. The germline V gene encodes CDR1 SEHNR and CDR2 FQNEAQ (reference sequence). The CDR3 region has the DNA TGTGCCAGCAGCTTAGCAGGACAGGATCTTTTCACCTTC. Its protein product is CASSLAGQDLFTF.

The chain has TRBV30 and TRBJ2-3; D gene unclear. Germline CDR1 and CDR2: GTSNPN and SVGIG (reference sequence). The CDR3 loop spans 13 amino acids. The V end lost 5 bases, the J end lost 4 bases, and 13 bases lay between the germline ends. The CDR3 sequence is CAWLKARADTQYF. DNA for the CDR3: TGTGCCTGGCTAAAAGCTAGGGCAGATACGCAGTATTTT.